This T cell receptor beta chain was sequenced in a study of cytomegalovirus exposure and HLA in healthy donors. Regarding the study as a whole: In vitro testing confirmed a few CMV-associated chains as specific for CMV antigens. Researchers reported in a later analysis that a missense DCLRE1C variant was tied to TCR beta V- and J-gene trimming. A later analysis found most CMV-associated TCR beta chains apparently HLA-restricted.

PCR used 60 Vbeta primers and 13 Jbeta primers. TCRdb's copy holds only in-frame clones and misses some; the assay was immunoSEQ multiplex PCR. The sample carries roughly 77,000 clones, around 79% recorded once. On this clone: Its specificity is not known.

Germline lookup yields CDR1 SGHTA and CDR2 FQGTGA. The V and J ends lost 3 bases and 2 bases respectively, with 20 bases between them. This CDR3 contains 19 residues. The source is a middle-aged man in good health and CMV-seronegative. Sample: PBMCs. The chain couples TRBV7-3 to TRBJ2-6; tentative D call: TRBD1 (6 bases). CDR3 in DNA: TGTGCCAGCAGCTTCCTTCCGGGACAAGCTTTTCCTGGGGCCAACGTCCTGACTTTC. Translating gives CASSFLPGQAFPGANVLTF. Full variable domain (rest looked up from reference TRBV7-3 and TRBJ2-6): GAGVSQTPSNKVTEKGKYVELRCDPISGHTALYWYRQSLGQGPEFLIYFQGTGAADDSGLPNDRFFAVRPEGSVSTLKIQRTERGDSAVYLCASSFLPGQAFPGANVLTFGAGSRLTVL.